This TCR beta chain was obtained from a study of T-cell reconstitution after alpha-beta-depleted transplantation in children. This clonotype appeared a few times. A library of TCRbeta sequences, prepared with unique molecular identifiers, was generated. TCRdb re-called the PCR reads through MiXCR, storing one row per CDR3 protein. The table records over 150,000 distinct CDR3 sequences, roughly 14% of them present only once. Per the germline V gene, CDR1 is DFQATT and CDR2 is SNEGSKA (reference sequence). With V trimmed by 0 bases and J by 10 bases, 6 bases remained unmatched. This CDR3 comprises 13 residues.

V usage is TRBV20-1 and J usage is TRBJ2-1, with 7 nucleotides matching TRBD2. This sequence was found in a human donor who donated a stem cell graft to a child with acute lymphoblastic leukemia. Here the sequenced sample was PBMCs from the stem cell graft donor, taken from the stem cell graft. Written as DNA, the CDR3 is TGCAGTGCTAGAGATCACCGGGGGGTCGAGCAGTTCTTC. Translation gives CSARDHRGVEQFF.